Here is one T cell receptor beta chain with its context. Its antigen remains unknown. Primers: 60 Vbeta forward and 13 Jbeta reverse. The repertoire was sequenced with immunoSEQ multiplex PCR; TCRdb's copy has only in-frame clones and lacks some. The repertoire consists of some 140,000 clones, with roughly 77% occurring once and the leading ten covering approximately 7.7%. This entry belongs to a study of cytomegalovirus exposure and HLA in healthy donors. On the study more broadly: Previous work identified 95 million to 120 million unique TCR beta sequences from some 170 million T cells.

The study's findings and limits: Links to common viral pathogens appeared, in a later analysis, for several of the most significant clusters. Segments of the TCR beta V type were, in most cases, productive about 87% or about 30% of the time in an earlier analysis.

The germline CDR1 and CDR2 sequences are SQVTM and ANQGSEA. This CDR3 contains 14 residues. V shed 7 bases, J shed 4 bases, and the junction held 9 bases outside the gene matches. Sequencing was carried out using PBMCs. The origin of this receptor is a man under 40 in good health and CMV-seropositive. V and J are TRBV29-1 and TRBJ1-5; 8 nucleotides line up with TRBD1. The chain's CDR3 is CSATPGGGNQPQHF. The CDR3 nucleotides are TGCAGCGCAACCCCAGGGGGCGGTAATCAGCCCCAGCATTTT.